This T cell receptor beta chain was documented in a study of blood T cell repertoires in COVID-19. Study background: The United States, Italy and Spain provided the acute and convalescent COVID-19 samples.

Germline assignment: CDR1 SGHAT and CDR2 FQNNGV. Trimming cost V 4 bases and J 6 bases, with 12 bases left between them. The CDR3 contains 13 residues. The data were produced by immunoSEQ multiplex PCR, yet TCRdb's version contains in-frame clones alone and is incomplete. The sample shows under 300,000 clones, 65% to 85% of them seen only once. This rearrangement joins TRBV11-2 to TRBJ1-1; D ambiguous. Input material: peripheral blood. This receptor was obtained from a middle-aged woman with active or convalescent COVID-19. CDR3 in DNA: TGTGCCAGCAGCTCCCTCCGTCGGGCTGAAGCTTTCTTT. The encoded protein is CASSSLRRAEAFF.